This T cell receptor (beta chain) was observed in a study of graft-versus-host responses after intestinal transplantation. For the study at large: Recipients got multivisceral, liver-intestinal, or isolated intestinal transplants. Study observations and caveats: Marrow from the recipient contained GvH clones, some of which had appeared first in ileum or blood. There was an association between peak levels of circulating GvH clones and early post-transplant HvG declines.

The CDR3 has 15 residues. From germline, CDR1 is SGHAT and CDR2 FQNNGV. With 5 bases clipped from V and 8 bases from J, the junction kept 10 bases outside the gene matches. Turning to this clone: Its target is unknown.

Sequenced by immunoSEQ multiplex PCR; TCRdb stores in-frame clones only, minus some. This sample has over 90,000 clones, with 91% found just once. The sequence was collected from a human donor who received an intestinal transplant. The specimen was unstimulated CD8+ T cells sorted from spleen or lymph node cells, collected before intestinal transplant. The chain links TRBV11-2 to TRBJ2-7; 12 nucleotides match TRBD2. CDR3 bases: TGTGCCAGCAGCCTCCCGGGACTAGCGGGTCCCAAGCAGTACTTC. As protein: CASSLPGLAGPKQYF.